This TCR beta chain was recovered during a study of shared clonotypes between healthy human individuals. Study in general: The study used three CD4 naive, three CD4 memory, two CD8 naive and one CD8 memory plate per donor.

The CDR3 length is 15 residues. Trimming took 5 bases from V and 6 from J; bases not matched to a gene: 6. Germline lookup yields CDR1 MNHEY and CDR2 SMNVEV (reference sequence). As to this clone: This sample also contains other DNA sequences that code for the same CDR3.

Naive CD8 isolation took CD45RO-negative cells positively selected for CCR7 and excluded terminally differentiated effector memory CD45RA+ cells. Some clones are missing from TCRdb's copy, which holds only in-frame ones; the method was immunoSEQ multiplex PCR. The sample includes about 610,000 clones, 90% to 97% of them seen just once. The sample consisted of naive CD8+ T cells sorted from blood. This sequence originates from a woman in her thirties in good health. This sequence joins TRBV27 and TRBJ2-1; 11 bases align to TRBD1. CDR3 loop: CASSPGTGGRNEQFF. The CDR3 DNA is TGTGCCAGCAGTCCCGGGACAGGGGGTCGCAATGAGCAGTTCTTC.